Following are 15 T cell receptor beta chains from one sample sequenced in a study of blood T cell repertoires in COVID-19. Clones were sequenced by immunoSEQ multiplex PCR, and TCRdb holds only the in-frame ones, with some missing. The sample shows around 100,000 clones, more than 70% of them seen only once. The sequenced sample consisted of peripheral blood. These receptors were taken from an elderly woman in a cohort sampled during active COVID-19.

The V call is TRBV7-5, the J call TRBJ1-5; the table calls TRBD1, which could not be checked here. TRBV7-5 is assigned pseudogene status. The CDR3 extends over 16 amino acids. CDR3 protein: CARSWTGLLSNQPQHF. The CDR3 DNA reads as TGTGCCAGAAGCTGGACAGGCCTCCTTAGCAATCAGCCCCAGCATTTT.

The chain uses TRBV2 and TRBJ2-3; D uncertain. In germline, CDR1 is SNHLY, CDR2 FYNNEI. The ends were cut back, 10 bases at V and 6 bases at J, with 11 bases in the middle. This CDR3 comprises 11 residues. The DNA of the CDR3 is TGTGCCAAGACTCCGCCGGATACGCAGTATTTT. It is translated as CAKTPPDTQYF.

This sequence joins TRBV10-1 and TRBJ2-2; D may be TRBD2 (5 bases). In germline, CDR1 is WNHNN, CDR2 SYGVQD (reference sequence). V was pared by 0 bases and J by 3 bases, with 11 bases between. The CDR3 is made up of 16 amino acids. The CDR3 sequence: CASSESWSGDTGELFF. CDR3 nucleotides: TGCGCCAGCAGTGAGTCTTGGAGCGGTGACACCGGGGAGCTGTTTTTT.

This chain uses TRBV7-2 with TRBJ2-6, with D possibly TRBD1 on 6 matching bases. The V end was cut by 5 bases, the J end by 0 bases, with 11 bases between. CDR1 SGHTA and CDR2 FQGNSA come from the germline V gene. This CDR3 region has 16 residues. The CDR3 loop is CASSPRTASGANVLTF. CDR3 nucleotide sequence: TGTGCCAGCAGCCCCCGGACAGCCTCTGGGGCCAACGTCCTGACTTTC.

As to this clone: One junction end disagrees with the germline gene, perhaps due to a read error. The J gene is TRBJ2-5, the V gene TRBV7-7, with 7 bases fitting TRBD1. Looked up from germline, CDR1 is SSHAT and CDR2 is FNYEAQ (reference sequence). The CDR3 length is 15 residues. Written as DNA, the CDR3 is TGTGCTAGCAGCTCACACAGGGGTCTCAAAGAGACCCAGTACTTC. It translates to CASSSHRGLKETQYF.

The rearrangement links TRBV28 to TRBJ2-7; D possibly corresponds to TRBD1 (5 bases). Germline V gene lookup returns CDR1 MDHEN and CDR2 SYDVKM. V was cut by 5 bases and J by 5 bases, with 16 bases left in between. The CDR3 totals 14 residues. CDR3 sequence (DNA): TGTGCCAGCAGTCCAATCTCAGGGCTCAACGAGCAGTACTTC. Protein product: CASSPISGLNEQYF. The variable domain in full, completed from reference TRBV28 and TRBJ2-7, reads DVKVTQSSRYLVKRTGEKVFLECVQDMDHENMFWYRQDPGLGLRLIYFSYDVKMKEKGDIPEGYSVSREKKERFSLILESASTNQTSMYLCASSPISGLNEQYFGPGTRLTVT.

V is TRBV7-9 and J is TRBJ2-1, with TRBD2 as a possible D gene (6 bases). Trimming shortened V by 4 bases and J by 5 bases, and 18 bases separated the two germline ends. Germline V gene lookup returns CDR1 SEHNR and CDR2 FQNEAQ (reference sequence). The CDR3 has 16 amino acids. DNA of the CDR3: TGTGCCAGCAGCTCGGCCCTTTCCGGGGGAAACAATGAGCAGTTCTTC. It is translated as CASSSALSGGNNEQFF. Complete variable domain (other parts from reference TRBV7-9 and TRBJ2-1): DTGVSQNPRHKITKRGQNVTFRCDPISEHNRLYWYRQTLGQGPEFLTYFQNEAQLEKSRLLSDRFSAERPKGSFSTLEIQRTEQGDSAMYLCASSSALSGGNNEQFFGPGTRLTVL.

Details on this clone: It is unclear where the CDR3 begins or ends on the DNA, so no DNA is shown, and the CDR3 is as TCRdb lists it. CDR3 loop: CASSQVAQGARNF. The rearrangement links TRBV3-1 (or the pseudogene TRBV3-2) to TRBJ2-4; the D call TRBD1 from the table was never checked on the DNA. The CDR3 region is 13 residues in length, termini included. In germline, CDR1 is LGHDT, CDR2 YNNKEL (reference sequence).

The CDR3 sequence is CASSLNNPEQYF. CDR3 nucleotide sequence: TGTGCCAGCAGCTTGAACAACCCGGAGCAGTACTTC. The gene calls are TRBV5-8 and TRBJ2-7; the D is unclear. The V and J ends lost 1 base and 7 bases respectively, with 9 bases between them. There are 12 residues in the CDR3. Looked up from germline, CDR1 is SGHTS and CDR2 is YDEGEE.

J is TRBJ1-2 and V is TRBV7-3, with TRBD1 matching 9 bases. The germline CDR1 and CDR2 sequences are SGHTA and FQGTGA. The length of the CDR3 is 15 residues. The V and J ends lost 5 bases and 7 bases, in that order; junction bases with no gene match: 11. The CDR3 DNA sequence: TGTGCCAGCAGCCCGCAGGGACAGGGAACAGCTGGCTACACCTTC. Its translation: CASSPQGQGTAGYTF.

The chain is built from TRBV5-1 and TRBJ2-5, with 10 bases matching TRBD2. The CDR3 covers 14 residues. Unmatched junction bases numbered 2, after V lost 4 bases and J lost 2 bases. The germline V gene encodes CDR1 SGHRS and CDR2 YFSETQ. CDR3 in amino acids: CASSILAGQETQYF. CDR3 nucleotides: TGCGCCAGCAGCATACTAGCGGGGCAAGAGACCCAGTACTTC.

V usage is TRBV14 and J usage is TRBJ2-3; 9 bases align to TRBD2. V was clipped by 0 bases and J by 5 bases; unmatched bases: 6. The CDR3 is made up of 16 amino acids. Germline V lookup: CDR1 SGHDN, CDR2 FVKESK. The CDR3: CASSQERLAGIDTQYF. In DNA, the CDR3 is TGTGCCAGCAGCCAAGAGCGGCTAGCGGGAATAGATACGCAGTATTTT.

The CDR3 region has the DNA TGTGCCAGCAGCCGGGACAGAATCTACGAGCAGTACTTC. This translates into CASSRDRIYEQYF. The chain links TRBV25-1 to TRBJ2-7; 7 bases match TRBD1. CDR3 size: 13 residues. After removal of 6 bases from V and 3 bases from J, the junction contained 5 bases not matched to a gene. CDR1 and CDR2 (germline): MGHDK, SYGVNS.

CDR3 in amino acids: CASSLTGGYTDTQYF. The CDR3 nucleotides read TGCGCCAGCAGCCTGACAGGTGGTTATACAGATACGCAGTATTTT. V and J are TRBV5-1 and TRBJ2-3; D perhaps matches TRBD1 (6 bases). Trimming cost V 4 bases and J 3 bases, with 15 bases left between them. Germline V gene data show CDR1 as SGHRS and CDR2 as YFSETQ. The CDR3 covers 15 residues. The full variable domain, completed using reference TRBV5-1 and TRBJ2-3, is KAGVTQTPRYLIKTRGQQVTLSCSPISGHRSVSWYQQTPGQGLQFLFEYFSETQRNKGNFPGRFSGRQFSNSRSEMNVSTLELGDSALYLCASSLTGGYTDTQYFGPGTRLTVL.

About this clone itself: The sample has other DNA sequences that encode this CDR3 too. The rearrangement links TRBV3-1 (or the pseudogene TRBV3-2) to TRBJ2-7; the match to TRBD1 covers 11 bases. Per germline, CDR1 LGHDT and CDR2 YNNKEL (reference sequence). Germline trimming cut 4 bases from V and 3 bases from J; bases unmatched to any gene: 2. This CDR3 is 14 amino acids long. CDR3: CASSRTGGIYEQYF. CDR3 nucleotides: TGTGCCAGCAGCCGGACAGGGGGCATCTACGAGCAGTACTTC.